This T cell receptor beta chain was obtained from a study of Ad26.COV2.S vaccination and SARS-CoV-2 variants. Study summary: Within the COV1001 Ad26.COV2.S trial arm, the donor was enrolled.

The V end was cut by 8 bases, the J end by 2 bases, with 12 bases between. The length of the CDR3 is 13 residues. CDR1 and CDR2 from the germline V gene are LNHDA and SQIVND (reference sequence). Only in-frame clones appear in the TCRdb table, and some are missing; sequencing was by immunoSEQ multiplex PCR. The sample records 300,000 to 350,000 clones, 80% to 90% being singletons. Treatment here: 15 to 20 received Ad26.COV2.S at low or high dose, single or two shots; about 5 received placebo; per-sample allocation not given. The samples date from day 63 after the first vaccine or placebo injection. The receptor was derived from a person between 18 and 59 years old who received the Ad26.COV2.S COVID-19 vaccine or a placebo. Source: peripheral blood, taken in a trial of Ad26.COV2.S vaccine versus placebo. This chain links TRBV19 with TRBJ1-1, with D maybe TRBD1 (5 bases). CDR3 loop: CASGRGFNTEAFF. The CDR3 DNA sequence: TGTGCCAGTGGGAGGGGATTCAACACTGAAGCTTTCTTT.